This T cell receptor (beta chain) was retrieved from a study of blood T cell repertoires in COVID-19. Study in general: Some COVID-19 samples were acute and others convalescent; all came from the United States, Italy and Spain.

In the authors' workflow: Estimated nucleated cell counts came from reference gene primer amplification. Libraries were prepared by immunoSEQ multiplex PCR; TCRdb keeps only in-frame clonotypes and omits some of them. From that table come the V and J calls and clone size; the DNA was used to work out D and trimming. The sample has hundreds of thousands of clones; 70% to 90% are singletons. Participant ages covered roughly 18 to 89 years across about 22 US areas. The sequence was collected from a man between 25 and 39 years old who had recovered from COVID-19. Input material: PBMCs or T cells enriched from blood (not recorded which).

The CDR3: CASSQVVTGMQPQHF. In nucleotides, the CDR3 is TGTGCCAGCAGCCAAGTGGTAACAGGGATGCAGCCCCAGCATTTT. The chain is built from TRBV4-2 and TRBJ1-5; D might be TRBD1 (6 bases). This CDR3 region has 15 residues. Deletions cut 1 base from V and 7 bases from J, with 14 bases between. Germline V gene data show CDR1 as LGHNA and CDR2 as YNFKEQ.